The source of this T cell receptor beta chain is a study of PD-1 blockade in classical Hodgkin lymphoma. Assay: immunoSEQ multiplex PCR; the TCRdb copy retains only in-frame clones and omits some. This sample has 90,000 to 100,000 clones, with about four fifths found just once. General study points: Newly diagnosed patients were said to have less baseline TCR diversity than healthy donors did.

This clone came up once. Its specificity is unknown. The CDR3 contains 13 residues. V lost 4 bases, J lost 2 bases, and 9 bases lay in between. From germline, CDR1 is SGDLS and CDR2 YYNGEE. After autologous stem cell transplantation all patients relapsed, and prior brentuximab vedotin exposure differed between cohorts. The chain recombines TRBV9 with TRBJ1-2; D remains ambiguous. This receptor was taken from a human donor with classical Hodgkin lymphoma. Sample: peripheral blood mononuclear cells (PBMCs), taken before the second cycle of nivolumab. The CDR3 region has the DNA TGTGCCAGCAGCCCCGCGAGAAACTATGGCTACACCTTC. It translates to CASSPARNYGYTF.